Included here is one T cell receptor (beta chain) sequence, with context. This entry is derived from a study of cytomegalovirus exposure and HLA in healthy donors. The PCR made use of 60 Vbeta and 13 Jbeta primers. Sequencing used immunoSEQ multiplex PCR; TCRdb keeps in-frame clones, though not all of them. The data contain roughly 190,000 clones, around 79% of them singletons. This CDR3 contains 15 residues. The V gene's germline CDR1 is SGHTS and CDR2 YDEGEE. The J segment lost 6 bases and the V segment lost 3 bases, leaving 8 bases of the junction unmatched. This sequence originates from a girl aged 10-17 years in good health and CMV-seropositive. The chain employs TRBV5-8 and TRBJ2-7; TRBD2 aligns across 11 bases. Sequencing input: PBMCs. DNA for the CDR3: TGTGCCAGCAGCTATGGGACTAGCGGAGAGACCGAGCAGTACTTC. Amino acid sequence: CASSYGTSGETEQYF.